A single count supports the clone carrying this TCR beta chain. No antigen is known for it. Sequenced by immunoSEQ multiplex PCR; TCRdb stores in-frame clones only, minus some. Found here are about 55,000 clones, about 80% of them singletons; the top ten hold less than 4.5%. Germline lookup yields CDR1 MDHEN and CDR2 SYDVKM. The trim removed 2 bases at V and 4 bases at J, leaving 6 bases unmatched. The CDR3 is made up of 18 amino acids. This sample is part of a study of OX40 agonist ivuxolimab in advanced cancers. Study conclusions and caveats: Antigens targeted by the expanded peripheral T cells were not determined. More expanded clones were seen, on average, in CD8+ T cells than in CD4+. Clonal expansion was seen in CD4+ and CD8+ blood T cells by week 6 at 0.1 to 3.0 mg/kg.

With autoimmune disease history or systemic immunosuppression, patients were excluded. The sequences come from CD4+ or CD8+ T cells sorted from blood, collected in a trial of the OX40 agonist ivuxolimab. The clonotype originates from an adult with an advanced solid tumor such as melanoma, head and neck, liver or kidney cancer. The genes are TRBV28 and TRBJ2-1; TRBD2 matches at 15 bases. The CDR3 DNA is TGTGCCAGCAGTTTAATGGGGACTAGCGGGAGGATATACAATGAGCAGTTCTTC. Translated, it gives CASSLMGTSGRIYNEQFF.